This T cell receptor (beta chain) was captured by sequencing in a study of blood T cell repertoires in COVID-19. The CDR3 spans 15 residues. Per the germline V gene, CDR1 is MGHRA and CDR2 is YSYEKL. V was shortened by 4 bases and J by 2 bases, with 13 bases between the two germline ends. TCRdb keeps only in-frame clones here, not all; method: immunoSEQ multiplex PCR. The sample has roughly 250,000 clones; roughly 83% are singletons. Donors of Cohort 3 who recovered were those that had two negative PCRs, clearance, or symptom resolution. V usage is TRBV4-1 and J usage is TRBJ2-3, with D tentatively TRBD2 (5 bases). The sequenced sample consisted of PBMCs or T cells enriched from blood (not recorded which). This sequence was found in a woman aged 45-59 years who had recovered from COVID-19. The CDR3: CASSLAPGSTDTQYF. CDR3 nucleotide sequence: TGCGCCAGCAGCCTCGCCCCGGGATCCACAGATACGCAGTATTTT.